The 21 T cell receptor beta chains reported below all come from one sample, sequenced in a study of Tregs in tolerant kidney transplant recipients. Sequenced by immunoSEQ multiplex PCR; TCRdb stores in-frame clones only, minus some. The sample contains 98,000 or so clones, around 90% of which appear only once. The sample was CD4+ T cells from blood, taken before the transplant. These receptors all come from a human donor who received a combined kidney and bone marrow transplant.

The rearrangement joins TRBV7-9 to TRBJ2-3; 9 positions agree with TRBD2. V shed 4 bases and J 4 bases; nucleotides not matched to a gene: 9. This CDR3 is built from 16 residues. The V gene's germline CDR1 is SEHNR and CDR2 FQNEAQ (reference sequence). The CDR3: CASSSRVAGVADTQYF. The CDR3 nucleotides are TGTGCCAGCAGCTCCCGAGTAGCGGGAGTAGCAGATACGCAGTATTTT.

CDR3 in amino acids: CASSLAPSGVAFF. The DNA for the CDR3 is TGTGCCAGCAGCTTAGCCCCGTCCGGGGTGGCTTTCTTT. The chain couples TRBV7-2 to TRBJ1-1; D unclear. Germline assignment: CDR1 SGHTA and CDR2 FQGNSA. Trimming left V 0 bases short and J 11 bases short, with 13 bases between. The CDR3 is 13 amino acids.

The chain couples TRBV28 to TRBJ2-1; TRBD2 agrees at 9 bases. CDR1 is MDHEN and CDR2 is SYDVKM in the germline V gene. Trimming took 5 bases from V and 9 from J; bases not matched to a gene: 8. This CDR3 has 14 amino acids. The CDR3 is CASSLAGRGSEQFF. The CDR3 nucleotides are TGTGCCAGCAGTCTAGCGGGGCGAGGGAGTGAGCAGTTCTTC.

The CDR3 DNA sequence: TGTGCCAGCAGCCTGAAAACAGGTTTGAACACTGAAGCTTTCTTT. Encoded protein: CASSLKTGLNTEAFF. The chain uses TRBV11-2 and TRBJ1-1; perhaps TRBD1 as D (5 bases). With 5 bases removed from V and 0 bases from J, the gap between germline ends came to 13 bases. Germline V CDR1 and CDR2: SGHAT, FQNNGV. This CDR3 has 15 amino acids.

The chain joins TRBV7-2 to TRBJ2-5; 7 positions match TRBD2. CDR1 SGHTA and CDR2 FQGNSA come from the germline V gene. The CDR3 has 14 residues. V lost 4 bases, J lost 9 bases, and 11 bases stayed unmatched. CDR3 in amino acids: CASSWGRDGGSQYF. The CDR3 DNA is TGTGCCAGCAGCTGGGGACGGGACGGGGGGTCCCAGTACTTC.

The chain joins TRBV5-1 to TRBJ1-1; 7 nucleotides line up with TRBD1. CDR1 SGHRS and CDR2 YFSETQ come from the germline V gene. The CDR3 extends over 13 amino acids. The junction had 9 bases not matched to a gene; V was cut back by 6 bases and J by 7 bases. The CDR3 nucleotides read TGCGCCAGCACAGGGGGATCGGGACGTGAAGCTTTCTTT. Encoded protein: CASTGGSGREAFF.

This rearrangement joins TRBV5-4 to TRBJ2-3, with 9 bases that match TRBD2. Trimming at V came to 0 bases and at J to 6 bases, leaving 8 bases not matched to a gene. This CDR3 has 16 amino acids. The germline CDR1 and CDR2 sequences are SGHNT and YYREEE (reference sequence). CDR3 sequence: CASSLASLAGLDTQYF. Written as DNA, the CDR3 is TGTGCCAGCAGCTTGGCCTCGCTAGCGGGATTGGATACGCAGTATTTT.

This rearrangement joins TRBV27 to TRBJ1-6; perhaps TRBD1 as D (6 bases). The CDR3 spans 14 residues. The germline V gene encodes CDR1 MNHEY and CDR2 SMNVEV (reference sequence). The germline V and J ends were trimmed by 5 bases and 12 bases, with 17 bases remaining between them. CDR3 DNA: TGTGCCAGCAGTCTTCTAGGGGGATCCCGACCCCTCCACTTT. This gives the protein CASSLLGGSRPLHF.

The chain employs TRBV19 and TRBJ1-1; D perhaps matches TRBD1 (5 bases). The CDR3 consists of 14 residues. Germline V gene data show CDR1 as LNHDA and CDR2 as SQIVND (reference sequence). Trimming pared 6 bases from V and 5 bases from J, leaving 16 bases between. This CDR3 reads CASRVNAGMTEAFF. DNA for the CDR3: TGTGCCAGTAGGGTCAACGCAGGGATGACTGAAGCTTTCTTT.

This rearrangement joins TRBV15 to TRBJ2-1, with D possibly TRBD1 on 6 matching bases. Trimming took off 5 bases at V and 4 bases at J, with 12 bases between the two ends. Germline V gives CDR1 LNHNV, CDR2 YYDKDF (reference sequence). The CDR3 is 14 amino acids. CDR3 region: CATSAQQGYNEQFF. The CDR3 DNA reads TGTGCCACCAGCGCCCAACAGGGATACAATGAGCAGTTCTTC.

In this sample, this clone turned up once. The rearrangement joins TRBV27 to TRBJ2-7; TRBD1 aligns across 8 bases. After removal of 10 bases from V and 4 bases from J, the junction contained 15 bases not matched to a gene. Germline assignment: CDR1 MNHEY and CDR2 SMNVEV (reference sequence). The CDR3 is 15 residues long. The CDR3 coding sequence is TGTGCCACCAAACGTGGACAGGGTGGGGGGTACGAGCAGTACTTC. Its translation: CATKRGQGGGYEQYF.

For the CDR3, the DNA is TGTGCCAGCAGCTTGGAAGGGGTCCCCTACGAGCAGTACTTC. Protein: CASSLEGVPYEQYF. J is TRBJ2-7 and V is TRBV5-6; D perhaps matches TRBD1 (5 bases). The CDR3 has 14 residues. V lost 0 bases and J 2 bases, leaving 9 bases between the germline ends. The V gene's germline CDR1 is SGHDT and CDR2 YYEEEE.

This sequence joins TRBV7-7 and TRBJ2-5, with TRBD1 as a possible D gene (6 bases). The CDR3 extends over 14 amino acids. Germline values: CDR1 SSHAT, CDR2 FNYEAQ (reference sequence). V lost 5 bases to trimming and J lost 7 bases, with 17 bases between them. The CDR3 sequence is CASSPDPATGTQYF. As DNA, the CDR3 is TGTGCCAGCAGCCCGGACCCAGCGACAGGGACCCAGTACTTC.

The chain employs TRBV4-3 and TRBJ2-5; a weak D match, TRBD2 (5 bases). Germline V gene lookup returns CDR1 LGHNA and CDR2 YSLEER. Trimming took off 0 bases at V and 9 bases at J, with 14 bases between the two ends. This CDR3 contains 14 residues. The CDR3 DNA reads as TGCGCCAGCAGCCAAGATCGGTCTAGCCCTCCCCAGTACTTC. This encodes CASSQDRSSPPQYF.

The V gene is TRBV18, the J gene TRBJ2-3; D remains unclear. V was pared by 0 bases and J by 6 bases, with 4 bases between. From germline, CDR1 is KGHSH and CDR2 LQKENI. CDR3 length: 12 amino acids. As DNA, the CDR3 is TGTGCCAGCTCACCACCGCGTGATACGCAGTATTTT. It specifies CASSPPRDTQYF.

The chain combines TRBV6-5 with TRBJ1-2; D remains unclear. The V end was cut by 5 bases, the J end by 2 bases, with 9 bases between. This CDR3 has 13 residues. Germline V lookup: CDR1 MNHEY, CDR2 SVGAGI. This chain's CDR3 is CASSPLRNYGYTF. The CDR3 DNA follows: TGTGCCAGCAGTCCACTTAGAAACTATGGCTACACCTTC.

The genes are TRBV18 and TRBJ1-2; 11 bases fit TRBD1. Looked up from germline, CDR1 is KGHSH and CDR2 is LQKENI. The junction had 4 bases not matched to a gene; V was cut back by 6 bases and J by 7 bases. The CDR3 sequence is 13 residues long. CDR3 in DNA: TGTGCCAGCTCCGAGGACAGGGGGCCTGGCTACACCTTC. It specifies CASSEDRGPGYTF.

This chain joins TRBV19 and TRBJ2-7, with TRBD1 identical over 9 bases. Germline V gene data show CDR1 as LNHDA and CDR2 as SQIVND (reference sequence). V lost 7 bases to trimming and J lost 3 bases; unmatched junction nucleotides: 4. The CDR3 length is 13 residues. The CDR3 region has the DNA TGTGCCAGTAACCCGACAGGGGGCTACGAGCAGTACTTC. Its translation is CASNPTGGYEQYF.

This clone was detected once. The chain joins TRBV7-6 to TRBJ1-5; TRBD1 aligns across 7 bases. The trim removed 5 bases at V and 5 bases at J, leaving 3 bases unmatched. In germline, CDR1 is SGHVS, CDR2 FNYEAQ. CDR3 length equals 13 residues. CDR3 bases: TGTGCCAGCAGCAGGGGGCTAGATCAGCCCCAGCATTTT. Its translation: CASSRGLDQPQHF.

This clone was recorded only once. V and J are TRBV7-2 and TRBJ1-1; no reliable D call. The germline CDR1 and CDR2 sequences are SGHTA and FQGNSA. This CDR3 contains 14 residues. V was pared by 1 base and J by 2 bases, with 8 bases between. The CDR3 here is CASSLGLANTEAFF. Here the CDR3 DNA reads TGTGCCAGCAGCTTAGGATTAGCAAACACTGAAGCTTTCTTT.

The rearrangement uses TRBV4-1 and TRBJ1-2; D call uncertain. The CDR3 spans 14 residues. CDR1 MGHRA and CDR2 YSYEKL come from the germline V gene. The V and J ends lost 4 bases and 4 bases respectively, with 13 bases between them. The CDR3 nucleotides are TGCGCCAGCAGCCTAGGGCCCGAGGGCTATGGCTACACCTTC. It codes for CASSLGPEGYGYTF.